The source of this T cell receptor beta chain is a study of tumor-infiltrating lymphocytes in primary liver carcinoma. Across the study: T1-T3 N0M0 was the stage of the tumors, which were about 4.2 to 10 cm across. Findings and caveats of the study: Tumors had a significantly higher top-250-clone fraction than blood (p = 0.039).

This CDR3 is built from 20 residues. Per germline, CDR1 MGHRA and CDR2 YSYEKL. Investigators took RNA and DNA out together from roughly 21-30 mg of unsorted bulk tissue. About this clonotype itself: Its cognate antigen is unknown. One end of the junction is discordant with germline, which a read error may explain.

Total RNA amounting to roughly 450 ng was the source from which TCR beta cDNA was made with a constant-region primer. Three nested multiplex PCR rounds of slightly modified ARM-PCR generated TCR beta libraries. With TRBV1-TRBV30 forward primers and a C-beta reverse primer, the first two PCR rounds were run for 10 to 11 cycles each. TCRdb re-called the multiplex PCR reads with MiXCR, one entry per CDR3 protein. The data hold some 51,000 distinct CDR3 sequences, with around three quarters observed a single time. The V gene is TRBV4-1, the J gene TRBJ2-1, with 15 bases matching TRBD2. Sequencing was performed on liver tumor tissue from sampling region 3. The sample's subset: tumor region T3, left-lateral pole. This TCR derives from a man aged 35 to 55 with primary liver carcinoma and hepatitis B virus infection. The CDR3 DNA follows: TGCGTCAGCAGCTCCTCAGACAGCGGACTAGCGGGAGGGCCGGGAAATGAGCAATTCTTC. The encoded protein is CVSSSSDSGLAGGPGNEQFF.